The 19 T cell receptor beta chains below come from one sample, sequenced in a study of control samples from healthy donors and cancer patients. Clones were read by immunoSEQ multiplex PCR, and TCRdb kept only the in-frame ones, dropping some. Of 150,000 to 160,000 clones in the sample, about 94% were seen once. What was sequenced was blood. The receptors were gathered from a man over 45 in good health.

J is TRBJ2-1 and V is TRBV24-1; 10 bases align to TRBD1. The CDR3 consists of 15 residues. Germline V CDR1 and CDR2: KGHDR, SFDVKD. Unmatched junction bases numbered 8, after V lost 5 bases and J lost 8 bases. The CDR3 here is CATSAPGQGLHEQFF. For the CDR3, the DNA is TGTGCCACCAGTGCACCGGGACAGGGGTTGCATGAGCAGTTCTTC.

This clone was seen a few times. The V and J genes are TRBV18 and TRBJ1-5; D is uncertain. With 5 bases removed from V and 3 bases from J, the gap between germline ends came to 14 bases. The CDR3 is 15 amino acids. CDR1 is KGHSH and CDR2 is LQKENI in the germline V gene. The CDR3, as DNA: TGTGCCAGCTCAGCCGGACGGGAATTCAATCAGCCCCAGCATTTT. This encodes CASSAGREFNQPQHF.

The rearrangement joins TRBV5-1 to TRBJ1-5; 9 positions agree with TRBD1. The CDR3 length is 16 residues. Trimming removed 0 bases from V and 6 bases from J; junction bases left unmatched: 7. Germline loops: CDR1 SGHRS, CDR2 YFSETQ. DNA of the CDR3: TGCGCCAGCAGCTTGGGGGGACAGGGTTTGGGTCAGCCCCAGCATTTT. It specifies CASSLGGQGLGQPQHF.

This sequence joins TRBV27 and TRBJ1-5, with D unresolved. The length of the CDR3 is 15 residues. Deletions cut 1 base from V and 0 bases from J, with 7 bases between. Germline lookup yields CDR1 MNHEY and CDR2 SMNVEV (reference sequence). DNA of the CDR3: TGTGCCAGCAGTTTATTTTCACCTAGCAATCAGCCCCAGCATTTT. This encodes CASSLFSPSNQPQHF.

The chain employs TRBV6-1 and TRBJ2-5, with TRBD2 matching 7 bases. Trimming removed 2 bases from V and 2 bases from J; junction bases left unmatched: 8. The CDR3 is made up of 16 amino acids. Germline V gene data show CDR1 as MNHNS and CDR2 as SASEGT. The CDR3 protein is CASSEMGGTSQETQYF. Here the CDR3 DNA reads TGTGCCAGCAGTGAAATGGGGGGGACTTCACAAGAGACCCAGTACTTC.

The gene calls are TRBV30 and TRBJ1-2, with no clear D. Germline lookup yields CDR1 GTSNPN and CDR2 SVGIG (reference sequence). The CDR3 is 12 amino acids. Between the trimmed V and J ends, which lost 3 bases and 8 bases, there was a span of 13 bases. This CDR3 reads CAWSPGWVGYTF. The CDR3, as DNA: TGTGCCTGGAGCCCCGGTTGGGTCGGCTACACCTTC. The entire variable domain, with the rest obtained from reference TRBV30 and TRBJ1-2, is as follows: SQTIHQWPATLVQPVGSPLSLECTVEGTSNPNLYWYRQAAGRGLQLLFYSVGIGQISSEVPQNLSASRPQDRQFILSSKKLLLSDSGFYLCAWSPGWVGYTFGSGTRLTVV.

The V and J genes are TRBV30 and TRBJ1-3; 8 positions agree with TRBD1. From germline, CDR1 is GTSNPN and CDR2 SVGIG (reference sequence). The CDR3 is made up of 17 amino acids. The V gene end was trimmed by 1 base and the J gene end by 0 bases; junction bases not matched to a gene: 8. The CDR3 region has the DNA TGTGCCTGGAGTGACCCGGACAGGGCAAGCTCTGGAAACACCATATATTTT. Translating it yields CAWSDPDRASSGNTIYF.

The chain joins TRBV5-4 to TRBJ2-3; TRBD1 matches 8 bases. The CDR3 consists of 13 residues. Germline CDR1 reads SGHNT; CDR2 reads YYREEE (reference sequence). Trimming cost V 1 base and J 5 bases; bases outside gene matches: 0. The CDR3 sequence: CASSLTGGDTQYF. Here the CDR3 DNA reads TGTGCCAGCAGCTTGACAGGGGGAGATACGCAGTATTTT. Supplemented by reference TRBV5-4 and TRBJ2-3, the full variable domain reads ETGVTQSPTHLIKTRGQQVTLRCSSQSGHNTVSWYQQALGQGPQFIFQYYREEENGRGNFPPRFSGLQFPNYSSELNVNALELDDSALYLCASSLTGGDTQYFGPGTRLTVL.

The chain is built from TRBV19 and TRBJ1-1; 7 bases fit TRBD1. Germline V gives CDR1 LNHDA, CDR2 SQIVND (reference sequence). The junction had 11 bases not matched to a gene; V was cut back by 5 bases and J by 5 bases. The CDR3 spans 15 residues. This chain's CDR3 is CASSVQGSGGTEAFF. CDR3 coding DNA: TGTGCCAGTAGTGTACAGGGGTCGGGGGGGACTGAAGCTTTCTTT.

The chain links TRBV4-2 to TRBJ2-2; 7 positions agree with TRBD1. Germline CDR1 LGHNA, CDR2 YNFKEQ. The CDR3 covers 16 residues. The J segment lost 0 bases and the V segment lost 5 bases, leaving 6 bases of the junction unmatched. CDR3 bases: TGTGCCAGCAGCGCCTCCGGGACAGCGAACACCGGGGAGCTGTTTTTT. Amino acid sequence: CASSASGTANTGELFF.

The rearrangement uses TRBV3-1 (or the pseudogene TRBV3-2) and TRBJ2-1, with 10 bases that match TRBD2. The ends lost 4 bases at V and 7 bases at J; junction bases unmatched: 10. The CDR3 runs to 16 residues. Per germline, CDR1 LGHDT and CDR2 YNNKEL (reference sequence). DNA for the CDR3: TGTGCCAGCAGCCCCCCCAGTCTAGCGGGAGTAAATGAGCAGTTCTTC. This translates into CASSPPSLAGVNEQFF.

The V call is TRBV5-1, the J call TRBJ1-4; a weak D match, TRBD1 (5 bases). CDR1 is SGHRS and CDR2 is YFSETQ in the germline V gene. Deletions cut 1 base from V and 7 bases from J, with 11 bases between. The CDR3 runs 14 residues. The CDR3 region has the DNA TGCGCCAGCAGCTTGTCAGGGTTGGGTGAAAAACTGTTTTTT. Translated, it gives CASSLSGLGEKLFF.

The V gene is TRBV6-1, the J gene TRBJ2-7; D is possibly TRBD1 (5 bases). The CDR3 has 13 residues. Germline loops: CDR1 MNHNS, CDR2 SASEGT. The germline V and J ends were trimmed by 5 bases and 3 bases, with 11 bases remaining between them. The CDR3 DNA sequence: TGTGCCAGCAGTCGGCGACAGATCTACGAGCAGTACTTC. As protein: CASSRRQIYEQYF.

The chain links TRBV5-1 to TRBJ2-7; D is possibly TRBD2 (6 bases). Germline assignment: CDR1 SGHRS and CDR2 YFSETQ. Trimming left V 0 bases short and J 7 bases short, with 17 bases between. CDR3 size: 15 residues. The CDR3: CASSLGHGGSWEQYF. CDR3 DNA sequence: TGCGCCAGCAGCTTGGGGCATGGGGGGTCATGGGAGCAGTACTTC.

This clone has just a few counts. This chain connects TRBV7-9 to TRBJ1-6; tentative D call: TRBD1 (6 bases). V shed 1 base and J shed 7 bases, with 8 bases lying between them. Germline V gives CDR1 SEHNR, CDR2 FQNEAQ (reference sequence). This CDR3 has 14 amino acids. The CDR3 sequence is CASSLDQGNSPLHF. CDR3 DNA sequence: TGTGCCAGCAGCTTAGATCAGGGGAATTCACCCCTCCACTTT. Full variable domain (outside the CDR3, taken from reference TRBV7-9 and TRBJ1-6): DTGVSQNPRHKITKRGQNVTFRCDPISEHNRLYWYRQTLGQGPEFLTYFQNEAQLEKSRLLSDRFSAERPKGSFSTLEIQRTEQGDSAMYLCASSLDQGNSPLHFGNGTRLTVT.

V gene TRBV5-4 combines with J gene TRBJ2-3; 10 bases agree with TRBD2. The junction had 6 bases not matched to a gene; V was cut back by 4 bases and J by 4 bases. The V gene's germline CDR1 is SGHNT and CDR2 YYREEE (reference sequence). This CDR3 spans 15 amino acids. The CDR3 region has the DNA TGTGCCAGCAGCCCAAGCGGGAGGGGGGCAGATACGCAGTATTTT. Translating it yields CASSPSGRGADTQYF.

This clone was found many times. The chain carries TRBV5-6 and TRBJ1-2, with D possibly matching TRBD1 (5 bases). CDR1 is SGHDT and CDR2 is YYEEEE in the germline V gene. V lost 2 bases, J lost 4 bases, and 12 bases lay in between. The CDR3 covers 14 residues. The CDR3 bases are TGTGCCAGCAGCTTCTGGGAGGGGACCTATGGCTACACCTTC. Translating gives CASSFWEGTYGYTF.

The V and J genes are TRBV18 and TRBJ1-2; perhaps TRBD1 as D (5 bases). The CDR3 runs 15 residues. The V and J ends lost 4 bases and 3 bases respectively, with 15 bases between them. CDR1 is KGHSH, CDR2 LQKENI, per germline. The DNA of the CDR3 is TGTGCCAGCTCACGAGGGGACGGAGAGTACTATGGCTACACCTTC. Translated: CASSRGDGEYYGYTF.

This sequence joins TRBV23-1 and TRBJ2-7, with TRBD1 identical over 7 bases. TRBV23-1 is labeled an ORF, and its function is uncertain. Trimming at V came to 0 bases and at J to 3 bases, leaving 5 bases not matched to a gene. This CDR3 comprises 15 residues. As DNA, the CDR3 is TGCGCCAGCAGTCAATCCCGGACAGGAGTCTACGAGCAGTACTTC. It specifies CASSQSRTGVYEQYF.